The 16 T cell receptor beta chains below come from one sample, sequenced in a study of long-term antiretroviral therapy in people with HIV. Researchers ran immunoSEQ v3.0 at survey level. Measured with immunoSEQ multiplex PCR; TCRdb has only the in-frame clones, and not every one. The table shows around 12,000 clones, with 60% to 80% occurring only once. The sequencing used unsorted PBMCs, collected 0.5 years before starting antiretroviral therapy. Every receptor here comes from a middle-aged woman with HIV.

This chain links TRBV7-2 with TRBJ2-5; 9 bases agree with TRBD1. TRBJ2-7 matches the DNA end more closely, so the J call is doubtful. The germline V gene encodes CDR1 SGHTA and CDR2 FQGNSA. The CDR3 totals 14 residues. This chain's CDR3 is CASSFRDRAYEQYF. CDR3 sequence (DNA): TGTGCCAGCAGCTTCCGGGACAGGGCATACGAGCAGTACTTC.

The V gene is TRBV11-2, the J gene TRBJ2-1; 10 nucleotides align to TRBD2. The CDR3 loop spans 15 amino acids. The J segment lost 8 bases and the V segment lost 3 bases, leaving 7 bases of the junction unmatched. Germline CDR1 and CDR2: SGHAT and FQNNGV. In nucleotides, the CDR3 is TGTGCCAGCAGCTTGGGGTCTAGCGGGAGACATGAGCAGTTCTTC. It encodes CASSLGSSGRHEQFF.

The V call is TRBV11-3, the J call TRBJ2-3; 9 bases agree with TRBD2. The CDR3 has 17 residues. V lost 5 bases to trimming and J lost 0 bases; unmatched junction nucleotides: 9. The V gene's germline CDR1 is SGHNT and CDR2 YENEEA. This CDR3 reads CASSPWTSGGSTDTQYF. The CDR3 nucleotides are TGTGCCAGCAGCCCATGGACCAGCGGGGGGAGCACAGATACGCAGTATTTT.

V is TRBV30 and J is TRBJ2-1; unclear D gene. The CDR3 covers 13 residues. Trimming shortened V by 2 bases and J by 3 bases, and 8 bases separated the two germline ends. Germline lookup yields CDR1 GTSNPN and CDR2 SVGIG (reference sequence). DNA of the CDR3: TGTGCCTGGAGTCCCCCTAGCTACAATGAGCAGTTCTTC. It yields the protein CAWSPPSYNEQFF.

This chain connects TRBV5-8 to TRBJ2-1; 12 nucleotides align to TRBD1. Germline CDR1 reads SGHTS; CDR2 reads YDEGEE. The CDR3 spans 14 residues. Unmatched junction bases numbered 5, after V lost 9 bases and J lost 4 bases. The CDR3 reads CAKTGQGAYNEQFF. The CDR3 DNA sequence: TGTGCCAAAACGGGACAGGGGGCGTACAATGAGCAGTTCTTC. Drawing the rest from reference TRBV5-8 and TRBJ2-1, the complete variable domain is EAGVTQSPTHLIKTRGQQATLRCSPISGHTSVYWYQQALGLGLQFLLWYDEGEERNRGNFPPRFSGRQFPNYSSELNVNALELEDSALYLCAKTGQGAYNEQFFGPGTRLTVL.

This chain joins TRBV7-8 and TRBJ2-2; D gene unclear. In germline, CDR1 is SGHVS, CDR2 FQNEAQ. V was pared by 0 bases and J by 0 bases, with 5 bases between. There are 15 residues in the CDR3. This chain's CDR3 is CASSLAPANTGELFF. In nucleotides, the CDR3 is TGTGCCAGCAGCTTAGCGCCTGCGAACACCGGGGAGCTGTTTTTT.

This chain connects TRBV11-2 to TRBJ1-1, with 7 bases identical to TRBD1. CDR1 and CDR2 (germline): SGHAT, FQNNGV. V was clipped by 0 bases and J by 1 base; unmatched bases: 2. The CDR3 is made up of 15 amino acids. This CDR3 is CASSLEQGGNTEAFF. The CDR3 DNA follows: TGTGCCAGCAGCTTAGAGCAGGGGGGGAACACTGAAGCTTTCTTT.

This clone came up a few times. The chain is built from TRBV4-3 and TRBJ2-3; D is possibly TRBD2 (5 bases). The germline V gene has CDR1 LGHNA and CDR2 YSLEER. The V and J ends lost 0 bases and 1 base respectively, with 8 bases between them. This CDR3 is 15 amino acids long. Written as DNA, the CDR3 is TGCGCCAGCAGCCAAGACTCCGGGGGCACAGATACGCAGTATTTT. Translated: CASSQDSGGTDTQYF.

In its sample, this clone was seen a few times. The genes are TRBV7-2 and TRBJ1-6; D remains unclear. The germline V and J ends were trimmed by 4 bases and 7 bases, with 8 bases remaining between them. The CDR3 runs to 13 residues. Germline V gives CDR1 SGHTA, CDR2 FQGNSA. The CDR3 loop reads CASSYHGNSPLHF. As DNA, the CDR3 is TGTGCCAGCAGCTACCACGGGAATTCACCCCTCCACTTT.

The chain carries TRBV13 and TRBJ1-2; D possibly corresponds to TRBD1 (5 bases). Per the germline V gene, CDR1 is PRHDT and CDR2 is FYEKMQ (reference sequence). The CDR3 totals 14 residues. The germline V and J ends were trimmed by 7 bases and 6 bases, with 18 bases remaining between them. The CDR3, as DNA: TGTGCCAGCAACGTCCGGGACTTCACTAATGGCTACACCTTC. This translates into CASNVRDFTNGYTF. Drawing the rest from reference TRBV13 and TRBJ1-2, the complete variable domain is AAGVIQSPRHLIKEKRETATLKCYPIPRHDTVYWYQQGPGQDPQFLISFYEKMQSDKGSIPDRFSAQQFSDYHSELNMSSLELGDSALYFCASNVRDFTNGYTFGSGTRLTVV.

Only a few counts were recorded for this clone. The genes are TRBV19 and TRBJ2-1; 7 bases map to TRBD1. Germline loops: CDR1 LNHDA, CDR2 SQIVND (reference sequence). With 7 bases clipped from V and 0 bases from J, the junction kept 6 bases outside the gene matches. This CDR3 is 15 amino acids long. In DNA, the CDR3 is TGTGCCAGTACCCCGGACAGGAGCTCCTACAATGAGCAGTTCTTC. Amino acids: CASTPDRSSYNEQFF.

The V gene is TRBV11-3, the J gene TRBJ2-7; D remains ambiguous. Germline loops: CDR1 SGHNT, CDR2 YENEEA. There are 11 residues in the CDR3. Trimming removed 2 bases at V and 2 bases at J, with 1 base between. CDR3 protein: CASSLPYEQYF. CDR3 nucleotides: TGTGCCAGCAGCTTACCCTACGAGCAGTACTTC.

The chain recombines TRBV6-4 with TRBJ2-2, with 10 bases aligning to TRBD2. The ends lost 6 bases at V and 6 bases at J; junction bases unmatched: 7. The CDR3 extends over 15 amino acids. Germline-derived CDR1 and CDR2 are MRHNA and SNTAGT. The CDR3 coding sequence is TGTGCCAGCAGACCCGGGACTAGCGACCCCGGGGAGCTGTTTTTT. The encoded protein is CASRPGTSDPGELFF.

The chain joins TRBV4-1 to TRBJ2-2; possible D gene TRBD2, 5 bases. The CDR3 covers 13 residues. Germline CDR1 and CDR2: MGHRA and YSYEKL. Trimming left V 6 bases short and J 4 bases short, with 9 bases between. In DNA, the CDR3 is TGCGCCAGCAGACTAGTCAGCACCGGGGAGCTGTTTTTT. It codes for CASRLVSTGELFF.

V gene TRBV11-3 combines with J gene TRBJ1-6; weak D call: TRBD1 (5 bases). Germline V gene sequence: CDR1 SGHNT, CDR2 YENEEA. Trimming left V 0 bases short and J 7 bases short, with 13 bases between. The CDR3 contains 16 residues. CDR3: CASSLDSWDGNSPLHF. The CDR3 nucleotides read TGTGCCAGCAGCTTAGATAGTTGGGACGGAAATTCACCCCTCCACTTT.

The table lists this clone with a few counts. The genes are TRBV19 and TRBJ1-2; no reliable D call. This CDR3 is 13 amino acids long. The V gene's germline CDR1 is LNHDA and CDR2 SQIVND (reference sequence). V gave up 3 bases and J gave up 5 bases, with 10 bases separating them. CDR3 amino acids: CASSISGVYGYTF. The CDR3 DNA is TGTGCCAGTAGTATCAGCGGGGTGTATGGCTACACCTTC.